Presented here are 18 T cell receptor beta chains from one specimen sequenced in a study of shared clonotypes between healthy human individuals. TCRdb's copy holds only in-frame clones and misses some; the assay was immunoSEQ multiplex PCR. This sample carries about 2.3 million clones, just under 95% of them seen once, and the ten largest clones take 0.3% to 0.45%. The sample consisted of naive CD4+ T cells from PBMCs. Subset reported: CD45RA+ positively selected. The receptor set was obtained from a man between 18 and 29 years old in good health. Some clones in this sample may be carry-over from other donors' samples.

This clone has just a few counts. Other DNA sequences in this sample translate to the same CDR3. CDR3 sequence (DNA): TGTGCCAGCAGTCGGTACTATGGCTACACCTTC. It translates to CASSRYYGYTF. The chain couples TRBV28 to TRBJ1-2; unclear D gene. Germline V gene sequence: CDR1 MDHEN, CDR2 SYDVKM. The V end was cut by 5 bases, the J end by 3 bases, with 4 bases between. This CDR3 comprises 11 residues.

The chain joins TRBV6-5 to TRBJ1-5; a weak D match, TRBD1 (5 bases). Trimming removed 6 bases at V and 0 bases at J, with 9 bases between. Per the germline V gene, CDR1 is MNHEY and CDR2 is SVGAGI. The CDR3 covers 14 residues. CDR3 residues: CASSRTYSNQPQHF. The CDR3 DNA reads TGTGCCAGCAGCCGGACATATAGCAATCAGCCCCAGCATTTT.

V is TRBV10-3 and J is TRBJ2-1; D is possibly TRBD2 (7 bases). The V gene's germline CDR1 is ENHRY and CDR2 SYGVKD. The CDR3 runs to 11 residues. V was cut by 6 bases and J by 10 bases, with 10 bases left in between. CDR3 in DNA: TGTGCCATCAGGGCGGGGGCCGAGCAGTTCTTC. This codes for CAIRAGAEQFF.

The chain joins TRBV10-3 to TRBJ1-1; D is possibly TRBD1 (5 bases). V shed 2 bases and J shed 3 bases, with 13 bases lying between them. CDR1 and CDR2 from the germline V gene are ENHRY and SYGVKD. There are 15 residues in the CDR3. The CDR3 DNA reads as TGTGCCATCAGTGAGATGGGTAGGGGACACACTGAAGCTTTCTTT. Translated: CAISEMGRGHTEAFF.

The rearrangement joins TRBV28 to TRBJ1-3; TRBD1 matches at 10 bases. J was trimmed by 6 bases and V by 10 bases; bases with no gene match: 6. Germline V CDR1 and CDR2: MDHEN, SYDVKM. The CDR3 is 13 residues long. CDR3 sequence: CATRGTGVNTIYF. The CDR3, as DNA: TGTGCCACCAGGGGGACAGGGGTAAACACCATATATTTT.

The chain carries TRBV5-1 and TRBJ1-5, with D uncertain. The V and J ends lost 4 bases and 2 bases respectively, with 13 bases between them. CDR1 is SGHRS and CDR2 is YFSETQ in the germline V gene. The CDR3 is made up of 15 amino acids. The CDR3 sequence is CASSQDPLGNQPQHF. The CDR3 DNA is TGCGCCAGCAGCCAAGACCCCCTGGGCAATCAGCCCCAGCATTTT.

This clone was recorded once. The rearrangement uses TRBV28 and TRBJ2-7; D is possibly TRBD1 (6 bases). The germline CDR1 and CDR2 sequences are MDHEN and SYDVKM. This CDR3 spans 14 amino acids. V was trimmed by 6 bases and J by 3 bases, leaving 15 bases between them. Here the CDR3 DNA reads TGTGCCAGCAGAAAGACAGGTCCTTACTACGAGCAGTACTTC. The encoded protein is CASRKTGPYYEQYF.

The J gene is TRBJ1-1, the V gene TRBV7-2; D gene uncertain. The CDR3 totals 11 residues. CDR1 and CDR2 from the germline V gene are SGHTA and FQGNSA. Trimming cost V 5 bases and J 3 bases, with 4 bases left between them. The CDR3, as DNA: TGTGCCAGCAGCCTACACACTGAAGCTTTCTTT. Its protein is CASSLHTEAFF.

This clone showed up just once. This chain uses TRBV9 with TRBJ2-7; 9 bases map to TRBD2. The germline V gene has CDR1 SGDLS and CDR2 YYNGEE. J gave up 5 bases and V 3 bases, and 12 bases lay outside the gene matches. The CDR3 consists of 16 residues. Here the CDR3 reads CASSEGIAGASNEQYF. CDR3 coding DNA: TGTGCCAGCAGCGAGGGAATAGCGGGAGCTTCTAACGAGCAGTACTTC.

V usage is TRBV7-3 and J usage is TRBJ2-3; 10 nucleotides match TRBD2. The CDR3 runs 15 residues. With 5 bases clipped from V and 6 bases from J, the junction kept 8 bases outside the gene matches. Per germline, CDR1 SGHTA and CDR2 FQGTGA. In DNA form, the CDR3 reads TGTGCCAGCAGCCTAGGACTAGCGGCCCCCGATACGCAGTATTTT. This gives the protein CASSLGLAAPDTQYF.

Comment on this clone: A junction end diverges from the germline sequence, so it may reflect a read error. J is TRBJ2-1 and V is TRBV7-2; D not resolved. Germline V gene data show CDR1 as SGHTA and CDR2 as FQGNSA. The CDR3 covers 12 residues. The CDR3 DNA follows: TGTGCCAGCAGCCCCCGGGCTGGATGGAAGATCTTC. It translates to CASSPRAGWKIF.

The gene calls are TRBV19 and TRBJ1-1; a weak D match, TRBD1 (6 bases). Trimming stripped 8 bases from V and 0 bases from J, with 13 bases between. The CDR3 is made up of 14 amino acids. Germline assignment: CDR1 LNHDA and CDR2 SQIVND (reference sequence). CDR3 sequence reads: CASPAGGLNTEAFF. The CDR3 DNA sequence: TGTGCCAGTCCTGCTGGGGGGCTGAACACTGAAGCTTTCTTT.

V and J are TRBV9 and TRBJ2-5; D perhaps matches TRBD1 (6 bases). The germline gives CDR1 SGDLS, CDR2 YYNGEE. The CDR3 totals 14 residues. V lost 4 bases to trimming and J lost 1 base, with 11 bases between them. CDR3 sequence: CASSPRTAQETQYF. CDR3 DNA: TGTGCCAGCAGCCCCCGGACAGCCCAAGAGACCCAGTACTTC.

The DNA of the CDR3 is TGTGCCTGGGACAGGGGGCAATCACCCCTCCACTTT. Translating it yields CAWDRGQSPLHF. V gene TRBV30 combines with J gene TRBJ1-6; the match to TRBD1 covers 10 bases. The junction had 2 bases not matched to a gene; V was cut back by 5 bases and J by 10 bases. The CDR3 length is 12 residues. Germline lookup yields CDR1 GTSNPN and CDR2 SVGIG (reference sequence). Variable domain in full (rest from reference TRBV30 and TRBJ1-6): SQTIHQWPATLVQPVGSPLSLECTVEGTSNPNLYWYRQAAGRGLQLLFYSVGIGQISSEVPQNLSASRPQDRQFILSSKKLLLSDSGFYLCAWDRGQSPLHFGNGTRLTVT.

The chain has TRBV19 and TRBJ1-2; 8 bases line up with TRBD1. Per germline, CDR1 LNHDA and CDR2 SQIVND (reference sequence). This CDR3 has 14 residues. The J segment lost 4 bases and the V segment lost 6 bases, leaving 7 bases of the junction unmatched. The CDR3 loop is CASRADRVFYGYTF. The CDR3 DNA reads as TGTGCCAGTAGGGCGGACAGGGTCTTCTATGGCTACACCTTC. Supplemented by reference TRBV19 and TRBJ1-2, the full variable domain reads DGGITQSPKYLFRKEGQNVTLSCEQNLNHDAMYWYRQDPGQGLRLIYYSQIVNDFQKGDIAEGYSVSREKKESFPLTVTSAQKNPTAFYLCASRADRVFYGYTFGSGTRLTVV.

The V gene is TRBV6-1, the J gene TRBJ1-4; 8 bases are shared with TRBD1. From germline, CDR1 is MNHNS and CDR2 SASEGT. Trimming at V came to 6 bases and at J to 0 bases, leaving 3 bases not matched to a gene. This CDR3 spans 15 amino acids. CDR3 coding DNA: TGTGCCAGCAGCGGGGACAGGTCAACTAATGAAAAACTGTTTTTT. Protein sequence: CASSGDRSTNEKLFF.

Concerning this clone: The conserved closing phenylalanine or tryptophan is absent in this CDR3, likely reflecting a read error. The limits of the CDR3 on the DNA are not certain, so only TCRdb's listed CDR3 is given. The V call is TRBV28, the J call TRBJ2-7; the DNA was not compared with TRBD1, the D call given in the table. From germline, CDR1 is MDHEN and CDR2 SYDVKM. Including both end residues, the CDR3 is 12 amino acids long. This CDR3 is CASSTRDRGRRY.

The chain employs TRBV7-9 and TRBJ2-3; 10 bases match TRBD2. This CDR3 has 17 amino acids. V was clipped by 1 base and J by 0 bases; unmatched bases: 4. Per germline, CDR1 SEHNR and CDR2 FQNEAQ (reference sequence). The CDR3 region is CASSLGTSGTSTDTQYF. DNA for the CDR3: TGTGCCAGCAGCTTAGGGACTAGCGGAACTAGCACAGATACGCAGTATTTT.